This TCR beta chain was documented in a study of molecular identifiers for immune sequencing clone quantification. Study results and limitations: Sizes of clones that are highly expanded could be underestimated (if identical TCR molecules share a barcode).

This clonotype was counted many times. The antigen is unknown. Construction of naive CD8 libraries employed about 18,000 to 1,100,000 sorted cells together with 10%, 30% or 50% RNA. Each CDR3 protein is one row after TCRdb ran MiXCR on the PCR reads. The table has approximately 35,000 distinct CDR3 sequences, 19% seen once; the top ten hold less than 1.2%. From germline, CDR1 is SGHTA and CDR2 FQGNSA. The germline V and J ends were trimmed by 3 bases and 3 bases, with 9 bases remaining between them. This CDR3 is 13 amino acids long. The clonotype comes from a human donor in good health. Some libraries in this study had Jurkat cell RNA spiked in. Sample: naive CD8+ T cells from blood, with Jurkat cell RNA spiked in. Subset denoted: FACS-sorted CD8+CD4-CCR7+CD45RA+ naive T cells. The chain couples TRBV7-2 to TRBJ2-7; D may be TRBD2 (6 bases). As DNA, the CDR3 is TGTGCCAGCAGCTTGACGGGAGTCTACGAGCAGTACTTC. Its protein is CASSLTGVYEQYF.